This TCR beta chain is drawn from a study of cytomegalovirus exposure and HLA in healthy donors. Study-wide background: Of several hundred genotyped donors, 81% grouped in the Caucasian-associated ancestry cluster. Regarding the study as a whole: For most TCR beta V segments, an earlier analysis put the productive rate at about 90% or about 30% of the time.

The CDR3 loop spans 13 amino acids. The V end lost 11 bases, the J end lost 6 bases, and 17 bases lay between the germline ends. Germline V gives CDR1 MNHEY, CDR2 SMNVEV (reference sequence). PCR employed 60 Vbeta and 13 Jbeta primers. Profiled with immunoSEQ multiplex PCR; TCRdb holds only in-frame clones, not every one. The sample has roughly 180,000 clones; 76% are singletons. This clone appeared a few times. Its target is unknown. The TCR sequence derives from a man between 18 and 35 years old in good health and CMV-seronegative. The chain combines TRBV27 with TRBJ1-5; D is perhaps TRBD1 (5 bases). The sample comprised PBMCs. The CDR3 DNA is TGTGCCTCAGGAAGGGGTACAACTCAGCCCCAGCATTTT. Translating gives CASGRGTTQPQHF.